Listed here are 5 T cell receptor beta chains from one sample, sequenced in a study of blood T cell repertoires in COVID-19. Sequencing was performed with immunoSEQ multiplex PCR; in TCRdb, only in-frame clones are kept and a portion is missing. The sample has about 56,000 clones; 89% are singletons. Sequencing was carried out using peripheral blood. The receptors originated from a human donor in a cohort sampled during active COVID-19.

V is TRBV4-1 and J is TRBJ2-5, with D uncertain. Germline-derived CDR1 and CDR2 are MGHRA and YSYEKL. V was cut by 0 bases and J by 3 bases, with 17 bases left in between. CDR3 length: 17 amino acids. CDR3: CASSQDDGVAIKETQYF. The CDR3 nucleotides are TGCGCCAGCAGCCAAGACGATGGAGTGGCGATAAAAGAGACCCAGTACTTC.

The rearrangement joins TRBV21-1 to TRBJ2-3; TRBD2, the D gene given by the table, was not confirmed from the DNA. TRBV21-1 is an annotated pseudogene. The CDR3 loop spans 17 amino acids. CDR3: CASRDRGDSPTADTQYF. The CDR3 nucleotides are TGTGCCAGCAGGGACCGGGGGGACTCCCCTACAGCAGATACGCAGTATTTT.

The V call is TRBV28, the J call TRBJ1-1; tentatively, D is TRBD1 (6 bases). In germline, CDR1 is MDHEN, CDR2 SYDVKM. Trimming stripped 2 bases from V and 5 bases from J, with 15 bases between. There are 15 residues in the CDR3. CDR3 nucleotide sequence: TGTGCCAGCAGTTTAAGGGGTCGACAGGAAACTGAAGCTTTCTTT. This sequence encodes CASSLRGRQETEAFF.

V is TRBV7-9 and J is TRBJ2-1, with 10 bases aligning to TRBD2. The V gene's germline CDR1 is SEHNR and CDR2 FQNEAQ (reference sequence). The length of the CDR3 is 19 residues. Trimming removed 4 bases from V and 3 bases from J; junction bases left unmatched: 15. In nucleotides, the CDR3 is TGTGCCAGCAGCTCATCTGGGCTAGCGGGGGCCAACCTCTACAATGAGCAGTTCTTC. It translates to CASSSSGLAGANLYNEQFF.

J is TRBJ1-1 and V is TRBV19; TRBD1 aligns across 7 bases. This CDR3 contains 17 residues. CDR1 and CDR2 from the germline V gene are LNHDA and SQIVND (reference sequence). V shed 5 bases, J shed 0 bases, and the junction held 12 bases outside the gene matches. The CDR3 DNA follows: TGTGCCAGTAGTCCCCGGGACAGAAGTATAGTGAACACTGAAGCTTTCTTT. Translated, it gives CASSPRDRSIVNTEAFF.